A selection of T cell receptor beta chains follows, all from one sample in a study of blood T cell repertoires in COVID-19. The repertoire was sequenced with immunoSEQ multiplex PCR; TCRdb's copy has only in-frame clones and lacks some. The sample lists 260,000 or so clones, 75% to 90% occurring once. Sequencing input: PBMCs or T cells enriched from blood (not recorded which). Receptors were obtained from a woman between 45 and 65 years old who had recovered from COVID-19. Both conserved end residues are part of each CDR3. The order of the fields is D gene, CDR3 length, V gene, J gene, clone size, CDR3 DNA, CDR3 protein. The D gene is left open where the match is weak. Some rows mark clone size as missing; the rest say once, few, many or name a class of expanded clone.

>.|16|TRBV3-1/TRBV3-2|TRBJ2-6|.
TGTGCCAGCACATATATGGGGAGGACCGGGGCCAACGTCCTGACTTTC
CASTYMGRTGANVLTF
>.|14|TRBV5-1|TRBJ2-1|.
TGCGCCAGCAGCATAAAACAGGGCCCCAATGAGCAGTTCTTC
CASSIKQGPNEQFF
>.|13|TRBV10-3|TRBJ2-1|.
TGTGCCATCAGTGGCGGGAACTACAATGAGCAGTTCTTC
CAISGGNYNEQFF
>TRBD2|12|TRBV30|TRBJ2-1|few
TGTGCCTGGGGCGGACTAGCGGATGAGCAGTTCTTC
CAWGGLADEQFF
>.|13|TRBV6-5|TRBJ1-5|.
TGTGCCAGCAGTTACGCGGAGAATCAGCCCCAGCATTTT
CASSYAENQPQHF
>TRBD1|15|TRBV9|TRBJ2-7|few
TGTGCCAGCAGCGACGGGACAGGGGGCATCGACGAGCAGTACTTC
CASSDGTGGIDEQYF
>.|15|TRBV7-2|TRBJ1-4|.
TGTGCCAGCAGCCTAAGGGGGGGGGAAGGTGAAAAACTGTTTTTT
CASSLRGGEGEKLFF
>TRBD1|13|TRBV29-1|TRBJ2-3|once
TGCAGCGTGGCGGGACAGGGAACAGATACGCAGTATTTT
CSVAGQGTDTQYF
>TRBD1|14|TRBV4-1|TRBJ1-2|.
TGCGCCAGCAGGCGACAGGGGGTTAGGGGTGGCTACACCTTC
CASRRQGVRGGYTF
>TRBD1|14|TRBV6-6|TRBJ2-7|.
TGTGCCAGCAGTTCCTGGACAGGGAACCACGAGCAGTACTTC
CASSSWTGNHEQYF